This T cell receptor beta chain was obtained from a study of response to subunit inactivated influenza vaccine. Study-wide points: Authors suggested that a seasonal influenza vaccination recruits few new T cells each time.

Each CDR3 protein is one row after TCRdb ran MiXCR on the RT-PCR reads. The sample records 500,000 to 550,000 distinct CDR3 sequences, 6.5% to 8% being singletons. V dropped 4 bases and J dropped 2; count of bases not matched to a gene: 7. The CDR3 totals 15 residues. Germline V lookup: CDR1 SGHRS, CDR2 YFSETQ. A word on this clonotype: The antigen remains undetermined.

The source of this sequence is a man between 45 and 75 years old who received an inactivated influenza vaccine. The chain employs TRBV5-1 and TRBJ1-1; 8 bases map to TRBD1. Sequencing used PBMCs from blood, obtained around 25 months after vaccination. The CDR3 region is CASSPQTGVNTEAFF. CDR3 coding DNA: TGCGCCAGCAGCCCACAGACAGGGGTCAACACTGAAGCTTTCTTT. Complete variable domain (other parts from reference TRBV5-1 and TRBJ1-1): KAGVTQTPRYLIKTRGQQVTLSCSPISGHRSVSWYQQTPGQGLQFLFEYFSETQRNKGNFPGRFSGRQFSNSRSEMNVSTLELGDSALYLCASSPQTGVNTEAFFGQGTRLTVV.